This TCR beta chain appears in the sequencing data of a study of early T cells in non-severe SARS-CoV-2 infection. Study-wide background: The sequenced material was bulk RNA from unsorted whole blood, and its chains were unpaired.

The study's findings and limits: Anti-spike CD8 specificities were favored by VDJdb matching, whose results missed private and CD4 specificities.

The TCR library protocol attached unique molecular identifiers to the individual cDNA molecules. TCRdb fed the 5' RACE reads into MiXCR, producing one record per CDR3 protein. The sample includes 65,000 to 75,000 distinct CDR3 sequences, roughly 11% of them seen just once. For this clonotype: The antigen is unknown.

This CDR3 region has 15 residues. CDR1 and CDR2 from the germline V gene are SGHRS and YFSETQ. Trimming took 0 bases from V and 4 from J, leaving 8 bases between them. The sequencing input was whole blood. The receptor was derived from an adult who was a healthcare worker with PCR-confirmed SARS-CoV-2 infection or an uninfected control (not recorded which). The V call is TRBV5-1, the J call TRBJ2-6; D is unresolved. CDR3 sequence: CASSLAPGGANVLTF. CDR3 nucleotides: TGCGCCAGCAGCTTGGCCCCTGGCGGGGCCAACGTCCTGACTTTC.